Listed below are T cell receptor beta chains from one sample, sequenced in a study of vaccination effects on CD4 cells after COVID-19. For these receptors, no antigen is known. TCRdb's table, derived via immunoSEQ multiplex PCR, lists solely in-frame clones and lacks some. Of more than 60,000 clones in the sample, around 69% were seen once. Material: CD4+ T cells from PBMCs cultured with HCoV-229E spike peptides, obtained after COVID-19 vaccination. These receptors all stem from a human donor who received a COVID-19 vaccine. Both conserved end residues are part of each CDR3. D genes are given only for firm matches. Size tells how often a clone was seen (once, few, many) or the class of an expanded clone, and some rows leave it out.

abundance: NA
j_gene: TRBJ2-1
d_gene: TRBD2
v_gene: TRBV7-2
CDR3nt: TGTGCCAGCAGCAGCCGGGGACTAGACTACAATGAGCAGTTCTTC
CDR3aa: CASSSRGLDYNEQFF

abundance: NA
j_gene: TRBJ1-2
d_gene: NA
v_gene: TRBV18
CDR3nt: TGTGCCAGCTCACCCGCCGGGGGACTTAACTATGGCTACACCTTC
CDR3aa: CASSPAGGLNYGYTF

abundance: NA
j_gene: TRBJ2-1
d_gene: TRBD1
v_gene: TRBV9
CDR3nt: TGTGCCAGCAGCGAACAGGGGGCTTACTACAATGAGCAGTTCTTC
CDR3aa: CASSEQGAYYNEQFF

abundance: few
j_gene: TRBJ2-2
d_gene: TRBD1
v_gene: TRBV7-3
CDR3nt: TGTGCCAGCAGCTTGTCCTCTTCAGGGGGAACCGGGGAGCTGTTTTTT
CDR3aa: CASSLSSSGGTGELFF

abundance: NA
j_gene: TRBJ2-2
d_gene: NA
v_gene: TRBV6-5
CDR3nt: TGTGCCAGCAGCCGAACCCGACGGGTCACCGGGGAGCTGTTTTTT
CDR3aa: CASSRTRRVTGELFF

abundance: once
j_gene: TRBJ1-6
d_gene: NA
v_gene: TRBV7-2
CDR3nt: TGTGCCAGCAGCTTCGGGTGGAATTCACCCCTCCACTTT
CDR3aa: CASSFGWNSPLHF

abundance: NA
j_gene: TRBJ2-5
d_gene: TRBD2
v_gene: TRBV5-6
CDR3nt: TGTGCCAGCAGCTTGACTAGCGGGGCTTACCAAGAGACCCAGTACTTC
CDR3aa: CASSLTSGAYQETQYF

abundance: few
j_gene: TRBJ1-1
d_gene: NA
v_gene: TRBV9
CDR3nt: TGTGCCAGCAGCGTTGCAGGGCAAACTGAAGCTTTCTTT
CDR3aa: CASSVAGQTEAFF

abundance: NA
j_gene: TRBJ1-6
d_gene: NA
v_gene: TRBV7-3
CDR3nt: TGTGCCAGCAGCTTAAGTGGGGTTACAGATTCACCCCTCCACTTT
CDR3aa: CASSLSGVTDSPLHF

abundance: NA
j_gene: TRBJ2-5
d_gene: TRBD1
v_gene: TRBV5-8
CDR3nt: TGTGCCAGCAGCTCCCCCTGGACAGGCCAAGAGACCCAGTACTTC
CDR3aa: CASSSPWTGQETQYF

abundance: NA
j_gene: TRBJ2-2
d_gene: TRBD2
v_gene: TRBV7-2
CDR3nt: TGTGCCAGCAGCTTACAGGGAGGGACCACCGGGGAGCTGTTTTTT
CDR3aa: CASSLQGGTTGELFF

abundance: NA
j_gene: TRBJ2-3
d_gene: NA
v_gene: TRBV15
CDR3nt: TGTGCCACCAGCATGTCGCCGTTGGCGGGCCAGGGGAGGCAGTATTTT
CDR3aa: CATSMSPLAGQGRQYF

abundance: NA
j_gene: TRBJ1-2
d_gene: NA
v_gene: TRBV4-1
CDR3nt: TGCGCCAGCAGCCAAGAGGCCCTCGGGGGGGTGGGTGGCTACACCTTC
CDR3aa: CASSQEALGGVGGYTF

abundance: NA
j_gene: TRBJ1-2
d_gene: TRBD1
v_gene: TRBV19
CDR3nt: TGTGCCAGCGCCTTAAAGGGACAGAACGGCTATGGCTACACCTTC
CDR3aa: CASALKGQNGYGYTF

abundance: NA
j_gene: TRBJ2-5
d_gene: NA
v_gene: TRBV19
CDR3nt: TGTGCCAGTAAGCGCATTGCGGGGGCGAACCAAGAGACCCAGTACTTC
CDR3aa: CASKRIAGANQETQYF

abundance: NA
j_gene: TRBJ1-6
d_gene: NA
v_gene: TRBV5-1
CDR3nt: TGCGCCAGCAGCTTGGGCGGGTGGGATAATTCACCCCTCCACTTT
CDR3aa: CASSLGGWDNSPLHF

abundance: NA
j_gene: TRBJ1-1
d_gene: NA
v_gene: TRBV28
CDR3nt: TGTGCCAGCAGTGTCCCCGGGGTTGCGAACACTGAAGCTTTCTTT
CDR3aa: CASSVPGVANTEAFF

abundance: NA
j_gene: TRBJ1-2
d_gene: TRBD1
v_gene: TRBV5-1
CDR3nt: TGCGCCAGCAGCACCGGGACAGGGGGTTCGGGAGATGGCTACACCTTC
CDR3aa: CASSTGTGGSGDGYTF

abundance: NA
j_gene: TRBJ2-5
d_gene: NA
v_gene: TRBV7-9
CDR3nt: TGTGCCAGCAGCCCCAGACGGCGAGAGACCCAGTACTTC
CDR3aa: CASSPRRRETQYF

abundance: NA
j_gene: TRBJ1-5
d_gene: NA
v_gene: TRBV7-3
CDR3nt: TGTGCCAGCAGCTCCTTTAGCAATCAGCCCCAGCATTTT
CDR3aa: CASSSFSNQPQHF

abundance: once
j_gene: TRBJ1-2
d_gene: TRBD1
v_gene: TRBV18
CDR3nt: TGTGCCAGCTCACCCTCCGGGACAGGGGAGGGCTACACCTTC
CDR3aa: CASSPSGTGEGYTF

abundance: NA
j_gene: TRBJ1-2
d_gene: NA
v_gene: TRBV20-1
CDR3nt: TGCAGTGCTAGTAGGCAAAATGGCTACACCTTC
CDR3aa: CSASRQNGYTF

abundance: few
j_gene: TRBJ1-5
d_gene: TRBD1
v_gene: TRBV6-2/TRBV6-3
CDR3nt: TGTGCCAGCAGCTCCCACAGGGGTTTAACGCAGCCCCAGCATTTT
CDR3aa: CASSSHRGLTQPQHF

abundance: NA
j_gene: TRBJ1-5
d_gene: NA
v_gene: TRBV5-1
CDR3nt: TGCGCCAGCAGCTTTGGTTCGGGGGGCGCGCAGCCCCAGCATTTT
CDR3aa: CASSFGSGGAQPQHF

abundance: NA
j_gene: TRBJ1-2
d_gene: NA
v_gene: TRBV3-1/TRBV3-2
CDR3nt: TGTGCCAGCAGCCAAGGCAGGAGGCCGGGCTACACCTTC
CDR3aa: CASSQGRRPGYTF

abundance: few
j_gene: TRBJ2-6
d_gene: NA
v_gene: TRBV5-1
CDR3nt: TGCGCCAGCAGCCCTTTTACAGGGACCGGGGCCAACGTCCTGACTTTC
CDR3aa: CASSPFTGTGANVLTF

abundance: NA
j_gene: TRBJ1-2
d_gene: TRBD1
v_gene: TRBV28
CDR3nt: TGTGCCAGCAGTTCTGCTCCGGGACAGGGGGTAAACTATGGCTACACCTTC
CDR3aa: CASSSAPGQGVNYGYTF

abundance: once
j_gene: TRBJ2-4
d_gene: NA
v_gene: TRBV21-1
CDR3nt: TGTGCCAGCATCAAAAAGGAGCTAACCCAGAACTTAGCCAAAAACATTCAGTACTTC
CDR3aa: CASIKKELTQNLAKNIQYF

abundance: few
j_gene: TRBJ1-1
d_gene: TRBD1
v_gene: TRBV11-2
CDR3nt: TGTGCCAGCAACGTTCGGACAGGGAACACTGAAGCTTTCTTT
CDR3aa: CASNVRTGNTEAFF

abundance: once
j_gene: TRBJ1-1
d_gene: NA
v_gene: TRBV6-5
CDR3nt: TGTGCCAGCAGACAGGGAATGAACACTGAAGCTTTCTTT
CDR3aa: CASRQGMNTEAFF

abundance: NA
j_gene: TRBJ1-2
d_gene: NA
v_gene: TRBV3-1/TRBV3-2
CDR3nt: TGTGCCAGCAGCCAGTCTTTGCAGGGCTATGGCTACACCTTC
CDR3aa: CASSQSLQGYGYTF

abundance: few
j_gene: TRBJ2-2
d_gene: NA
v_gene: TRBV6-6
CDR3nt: TGTGCCAGCAGTTATCAGTTGGCCGGGGAGCTGTTTTTT
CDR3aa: CASSYQLAGELFF

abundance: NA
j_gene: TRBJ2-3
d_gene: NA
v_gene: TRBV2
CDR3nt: TGTGCCAGCAGTGTTAGTGATACGCAGTATTTT
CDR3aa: CASSVSDTQYF

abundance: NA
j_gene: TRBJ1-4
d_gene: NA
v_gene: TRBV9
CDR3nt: TGTGCCAGCAGCCACGGAGGATCGACATCAACTAATGAAAAACTGTTTTTT
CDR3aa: CASSHGGSTSTNEKLFF

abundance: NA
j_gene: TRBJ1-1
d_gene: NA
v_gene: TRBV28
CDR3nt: TGTGCCAGCAGTCAGGGTAAGGCGACTGAAGCTTTCTTT
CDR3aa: CASSQGKATEAFF

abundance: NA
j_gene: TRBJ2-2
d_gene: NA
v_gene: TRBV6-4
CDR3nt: TGTGCCAGCAGTGTTAGAGGGCTCACCGGGGAGCTGTTTTTT
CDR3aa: CASSVRGLTGELFF

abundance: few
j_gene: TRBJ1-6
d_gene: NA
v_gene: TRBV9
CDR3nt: TGTGCCAGCAGCCCCACCCGTAATTCACCCCTCCACTTT
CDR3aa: CASSPTRNSPLHF

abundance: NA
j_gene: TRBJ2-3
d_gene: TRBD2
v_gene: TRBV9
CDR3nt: TGTGCCAGCAGCCCCCGGACTAGCGGGGGAGCAATGGATACGCAGTATTTT
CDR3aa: CASSPRTSGGAMDTQYF

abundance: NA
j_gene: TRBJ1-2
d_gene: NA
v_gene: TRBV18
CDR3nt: TGTGCCAGCTCACCACGGGTTGACTATGGCTACACCTTC
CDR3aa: CASSPRVDYGYTF

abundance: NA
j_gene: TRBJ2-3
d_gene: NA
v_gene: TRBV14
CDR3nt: TGTGCCAGCAGCCGAGTCCCACCGTCTACTAGCACAGATACGCAGTATTTT
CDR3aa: CASSRVPPSTSTDTQYF

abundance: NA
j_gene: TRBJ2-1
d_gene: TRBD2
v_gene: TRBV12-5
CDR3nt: TGTGCTAGTGGTAGAAGCGGGGGGGATGAGCAGTTCTTC
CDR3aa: CASGRSGGDEQFF

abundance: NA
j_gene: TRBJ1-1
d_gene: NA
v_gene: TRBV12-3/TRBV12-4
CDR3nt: TGTGCCAGCAGGCAGGGACTGGGCACTGAAGCTTTCTTT
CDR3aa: CASRQGLGTEAFF

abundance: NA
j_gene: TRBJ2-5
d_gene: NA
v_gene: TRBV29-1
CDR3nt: TGCAGCGTTGCATTGTCAGCGGGTGGGACCCAGTACTTC
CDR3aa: CSVALSAGGTQYF

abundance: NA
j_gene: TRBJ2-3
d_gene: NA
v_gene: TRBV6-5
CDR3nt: TGTGCCAGCACCTCCTCAGGGGCCGCCACAGATACGCAGTATTTT
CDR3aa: CASTSSGAATDTQYF

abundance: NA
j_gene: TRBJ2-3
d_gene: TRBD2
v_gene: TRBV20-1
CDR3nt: TGCAGTGCTAGTGAGGCTAGCGGGGGGACAGATACGCAGTATTTT
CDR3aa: CSASEASGGTDTQYF

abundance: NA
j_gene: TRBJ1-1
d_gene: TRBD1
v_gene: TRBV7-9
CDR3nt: TGTGCCAGCAGCGTCCGAGGGACAGGTTCTGAAGCTTTCTTT
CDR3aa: CASSVRGTGSEAFF

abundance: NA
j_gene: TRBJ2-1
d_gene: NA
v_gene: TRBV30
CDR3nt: TGTGCCTGGAGCAAGAGACTCTTCGCGGGGTACAATGAGCAGTTCTTC
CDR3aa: CAWSKRLFAGYNEQFF

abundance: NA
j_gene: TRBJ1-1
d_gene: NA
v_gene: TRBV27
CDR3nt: TGTGCCAGCAGTTTATTGAGGAACACTGAAGCTTTCTTT
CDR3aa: CASSLLRNTEAFF

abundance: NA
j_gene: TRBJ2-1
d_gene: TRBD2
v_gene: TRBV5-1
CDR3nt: TGCGCCAGCACCTGGACTAGCGGATACAATGAGCAGTTCTTC
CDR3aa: CASTWTSGYNEQFF

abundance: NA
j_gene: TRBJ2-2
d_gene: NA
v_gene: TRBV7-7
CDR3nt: TGTGCCAGCAGCTTACGTCCCGGCAACACCGGGGAGCTGTTTTTT
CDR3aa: CASSLRPGNTGELFF

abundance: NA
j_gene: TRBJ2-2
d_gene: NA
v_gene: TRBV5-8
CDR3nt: TGTGCCAGCAGCTTGGTTCGAGACACCGGGGAGCTGTTTTTT
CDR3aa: CASSLVRDTGELFF